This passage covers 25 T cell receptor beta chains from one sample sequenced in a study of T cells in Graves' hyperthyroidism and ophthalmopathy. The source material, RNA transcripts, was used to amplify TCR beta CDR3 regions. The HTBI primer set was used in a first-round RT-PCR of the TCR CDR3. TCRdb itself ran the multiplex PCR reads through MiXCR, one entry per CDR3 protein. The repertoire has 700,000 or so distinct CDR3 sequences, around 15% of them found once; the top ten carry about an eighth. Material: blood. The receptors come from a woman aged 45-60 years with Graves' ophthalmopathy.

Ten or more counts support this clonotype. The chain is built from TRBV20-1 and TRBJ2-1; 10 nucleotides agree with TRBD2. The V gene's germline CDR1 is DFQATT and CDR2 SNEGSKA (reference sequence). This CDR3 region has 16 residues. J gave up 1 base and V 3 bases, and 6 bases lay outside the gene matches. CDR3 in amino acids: CSARQTSGQSYNEQFF. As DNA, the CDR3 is TGCAGTGCTAGGCAGACTAGCGGGCAATCCTACAATGAGCAGTTCTTC.

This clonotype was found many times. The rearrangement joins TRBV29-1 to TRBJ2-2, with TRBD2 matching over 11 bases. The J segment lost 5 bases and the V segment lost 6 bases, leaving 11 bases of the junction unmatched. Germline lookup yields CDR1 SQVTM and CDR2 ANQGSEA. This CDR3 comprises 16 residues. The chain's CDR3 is CSVTGNLAGGTGELFF. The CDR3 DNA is TGCAGCGTCACAGGGAATCTAGCGGGAGGAACCGGGGAGCTGTTTTTT.

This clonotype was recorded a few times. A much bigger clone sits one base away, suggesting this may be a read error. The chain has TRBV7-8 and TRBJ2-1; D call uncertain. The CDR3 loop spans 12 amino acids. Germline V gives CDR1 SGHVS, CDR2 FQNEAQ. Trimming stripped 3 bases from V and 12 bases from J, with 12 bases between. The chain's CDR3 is CASSLPVAGQFF. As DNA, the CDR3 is TGTGCCAGCAGCTTGCCAGTCGCCGGGCAGTTCTTC. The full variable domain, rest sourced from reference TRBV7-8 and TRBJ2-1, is GAGVSQSPRYKVAKRGQDVALRCDPISGHVSLFWYQQALGQGPEFLTYFQNEAQLDKSGLPSDRFFAERPEGSVSTLKIQRTQQEDSAVYLCASSLPVAGQFFGPGTRLTVL.

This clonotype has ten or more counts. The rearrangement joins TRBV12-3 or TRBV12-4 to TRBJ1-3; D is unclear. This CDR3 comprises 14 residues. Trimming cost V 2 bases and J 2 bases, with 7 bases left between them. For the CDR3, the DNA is TGTGCCAGCAGTTTATGGGGTGCTGGAAACACCATATATTTT. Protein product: CASSLWGAGNTIYF.

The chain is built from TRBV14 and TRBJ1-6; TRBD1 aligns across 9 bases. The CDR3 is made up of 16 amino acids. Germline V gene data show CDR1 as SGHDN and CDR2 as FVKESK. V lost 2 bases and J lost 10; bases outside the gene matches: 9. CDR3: CASSQISLQGASPLHF. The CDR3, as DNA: TGTGCCAGCAGCCAAATTTCTTTACAGGGGGCGTCACCCCTCCACTTT.

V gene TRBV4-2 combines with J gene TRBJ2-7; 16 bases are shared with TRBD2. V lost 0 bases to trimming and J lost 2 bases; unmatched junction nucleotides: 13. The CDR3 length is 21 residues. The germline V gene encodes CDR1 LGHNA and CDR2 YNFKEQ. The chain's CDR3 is CASSQDGFGTSGRAAPYEQYF. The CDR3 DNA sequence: TGTGCCAGCAGCCAAGATGGTTTCGGGACTAGCGGGAGGGCCGCTCCCTACGAGCAGTACTTC.

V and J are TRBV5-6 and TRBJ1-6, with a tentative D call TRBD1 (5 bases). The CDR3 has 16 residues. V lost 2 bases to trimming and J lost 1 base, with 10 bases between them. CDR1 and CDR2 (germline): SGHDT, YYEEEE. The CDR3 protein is CASSFQGRSYNSPLHF. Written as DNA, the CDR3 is TGTGCCAGCAGCTTTCAGGGCAGGTCCTATAATTCACCCCTCCACTTT.

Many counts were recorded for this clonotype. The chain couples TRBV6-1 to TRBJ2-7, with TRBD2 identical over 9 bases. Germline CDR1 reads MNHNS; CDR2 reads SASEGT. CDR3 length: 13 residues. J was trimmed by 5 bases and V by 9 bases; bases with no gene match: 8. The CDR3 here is CASSGRFRHEQYF. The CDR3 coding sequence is TGTGCCAGTAGCGGGAGATTTCGCCACGAGCAGTACTTC.

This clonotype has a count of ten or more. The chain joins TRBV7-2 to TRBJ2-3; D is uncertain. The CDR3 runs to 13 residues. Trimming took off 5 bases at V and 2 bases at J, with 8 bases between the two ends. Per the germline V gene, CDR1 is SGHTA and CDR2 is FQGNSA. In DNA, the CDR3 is TGTGCCAGCAGCCTCATAAACACAGATACGCAGTATTTT. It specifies CASSLINTDTQYF.

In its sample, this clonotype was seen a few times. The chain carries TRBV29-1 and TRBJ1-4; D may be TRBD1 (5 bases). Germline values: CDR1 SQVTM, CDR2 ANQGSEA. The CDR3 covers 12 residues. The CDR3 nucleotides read TGCAGTGTTTGGGCCGGGGGTGAAAAACTGTTTTTT. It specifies CSVWAGGEKLFF.

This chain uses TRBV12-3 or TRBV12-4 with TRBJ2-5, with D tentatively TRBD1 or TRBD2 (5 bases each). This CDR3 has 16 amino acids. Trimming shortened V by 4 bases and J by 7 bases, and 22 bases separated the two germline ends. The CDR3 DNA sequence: TGTGCCAGCAGTTACTACCGGGACCTGGGCTTCGCGACCCAGTACTTC. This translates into CASSYYRDLGFATQYF.

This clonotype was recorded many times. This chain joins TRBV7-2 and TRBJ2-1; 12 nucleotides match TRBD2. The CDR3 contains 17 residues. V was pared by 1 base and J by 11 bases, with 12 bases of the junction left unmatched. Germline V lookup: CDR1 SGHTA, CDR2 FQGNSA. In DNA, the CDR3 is TGTGCCAGCAGCTTAGGGGAGACTAGCGGGAGTTGGGGGCAGCAGTTCTTC. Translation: CASSLGETSGSWGQQFF.

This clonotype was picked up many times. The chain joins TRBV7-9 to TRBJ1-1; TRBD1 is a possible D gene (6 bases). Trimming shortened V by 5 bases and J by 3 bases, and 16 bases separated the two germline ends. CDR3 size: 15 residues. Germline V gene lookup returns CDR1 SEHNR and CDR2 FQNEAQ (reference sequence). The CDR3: CASSARQKGDTEAFF. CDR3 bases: TGTGCCAGCAGCGCGAGACAAAAGGGGGACACTGAAGCTTTCTTT.

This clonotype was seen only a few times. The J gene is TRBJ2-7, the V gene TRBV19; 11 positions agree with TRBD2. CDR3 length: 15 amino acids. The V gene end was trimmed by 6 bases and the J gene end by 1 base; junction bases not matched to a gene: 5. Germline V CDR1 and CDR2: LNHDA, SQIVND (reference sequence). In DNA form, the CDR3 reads TGTGCCAGTAGCAAACTAGCGGGAGAGTCCTACGAGCAGTACTTC. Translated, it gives CASSKLAGESYEQYF.

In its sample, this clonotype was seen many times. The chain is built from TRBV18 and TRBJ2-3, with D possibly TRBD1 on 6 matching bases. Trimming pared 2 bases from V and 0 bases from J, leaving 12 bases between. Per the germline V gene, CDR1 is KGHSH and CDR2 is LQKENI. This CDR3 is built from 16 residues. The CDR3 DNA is TGTGCCAGCTCACCAAGTACAGGGAAGAGCACAGATACGCAGTATTTT. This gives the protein CASSPSTGKSTDTQYF. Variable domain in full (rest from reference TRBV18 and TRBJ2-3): NAGVMQNPRHLVRRRGQEARLRCSPMKGHSHVYWYRQLPEEGLKFMVYLQKENIIDESGMPKERFSAEFPKEGPSILRIQQVVRGDSAAYFCASSPSTGKSTDTQYFGPGTRLTVL.

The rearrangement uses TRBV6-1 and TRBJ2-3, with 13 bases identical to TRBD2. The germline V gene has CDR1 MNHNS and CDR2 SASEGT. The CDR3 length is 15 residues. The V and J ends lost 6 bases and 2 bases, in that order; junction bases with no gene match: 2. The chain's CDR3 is CASRGLAGHTDTQYF. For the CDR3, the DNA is TGTGCCAGCAGGGGACTAGCGGGACACACAGATACGCAGTATTTT.

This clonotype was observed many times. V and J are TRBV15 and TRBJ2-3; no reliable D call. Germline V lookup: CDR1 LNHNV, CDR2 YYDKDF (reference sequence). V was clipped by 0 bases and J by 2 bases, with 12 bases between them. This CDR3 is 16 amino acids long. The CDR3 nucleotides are TGTGCCACCAGCAGAGATAGTCCTCTCTCCACAGATACGCAGTATTTT. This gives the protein CATSRDSPLSTDTQYF.

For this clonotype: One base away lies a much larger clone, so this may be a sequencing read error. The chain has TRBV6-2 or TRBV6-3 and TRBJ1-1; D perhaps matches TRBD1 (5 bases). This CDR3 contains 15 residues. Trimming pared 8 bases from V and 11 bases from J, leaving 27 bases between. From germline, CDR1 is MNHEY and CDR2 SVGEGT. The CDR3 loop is CASGASGGGNIFAFF. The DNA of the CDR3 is TGTGCCAGCGGGGCCTCCGGAGGAGGCAATATTTTCGCTTTCTTT.

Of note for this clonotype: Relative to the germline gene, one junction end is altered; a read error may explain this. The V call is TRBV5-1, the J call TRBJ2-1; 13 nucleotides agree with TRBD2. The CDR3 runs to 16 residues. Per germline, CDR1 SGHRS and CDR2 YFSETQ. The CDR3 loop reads CASSLKLAGGLYEQFF. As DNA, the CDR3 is TGTGCCAGCAGCTTGAAACTAGCGGGAGGGCTGTATGAGCAGTTCTTC.

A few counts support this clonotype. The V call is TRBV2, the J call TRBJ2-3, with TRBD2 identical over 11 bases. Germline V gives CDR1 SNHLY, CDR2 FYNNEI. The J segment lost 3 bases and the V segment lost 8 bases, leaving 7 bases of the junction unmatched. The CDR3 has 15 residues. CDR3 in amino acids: CASPTIAGGTDTQYF. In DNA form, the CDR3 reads TGTGCCAGCCCGACGATAGCGGGAGGGACAGATACGCAGTATTTT.

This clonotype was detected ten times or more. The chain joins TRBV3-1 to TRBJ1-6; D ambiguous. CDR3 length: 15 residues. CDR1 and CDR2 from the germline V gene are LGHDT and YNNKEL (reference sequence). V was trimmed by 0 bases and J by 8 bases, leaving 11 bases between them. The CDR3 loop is CASSQDAQLDSPLHF. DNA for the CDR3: TGTGCCAGCAGCCAAGATGCACAATTGGATTCACCCCTCCACTTT.

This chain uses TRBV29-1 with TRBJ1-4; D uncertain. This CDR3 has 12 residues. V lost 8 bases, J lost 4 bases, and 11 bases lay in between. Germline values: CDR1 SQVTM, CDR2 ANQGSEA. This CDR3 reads CSSRFGNEKLFF. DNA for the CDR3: TGCAGCTCCCGTTTTGGTAATGAAAAACTGTTTTTT.

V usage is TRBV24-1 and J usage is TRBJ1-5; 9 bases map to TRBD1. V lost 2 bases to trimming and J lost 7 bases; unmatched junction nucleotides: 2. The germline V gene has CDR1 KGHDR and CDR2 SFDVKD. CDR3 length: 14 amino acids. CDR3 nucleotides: TGTGCCACCAGTGATTGGGACAGGGTGCAGCCCCAGCATTTT. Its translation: CATSDWDRVQPQHF.

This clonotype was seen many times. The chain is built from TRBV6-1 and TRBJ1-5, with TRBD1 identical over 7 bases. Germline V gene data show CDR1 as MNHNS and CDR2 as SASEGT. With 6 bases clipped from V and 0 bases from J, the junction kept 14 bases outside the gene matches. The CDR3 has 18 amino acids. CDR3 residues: CASSTQGPGGYSNQPQHF. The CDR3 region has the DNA TGTGCCAGCAGCACACAGGGGCCCGGGGGGTATAGCAATCAGCCCCAGCATTTT.

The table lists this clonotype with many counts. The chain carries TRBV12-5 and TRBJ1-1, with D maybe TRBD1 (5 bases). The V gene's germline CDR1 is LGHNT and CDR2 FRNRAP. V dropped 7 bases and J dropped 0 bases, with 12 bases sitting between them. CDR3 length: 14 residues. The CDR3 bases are TGTGCTAGTGCCCAGACAGTCCTGAACACTGAAGCTTTCTTT. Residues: CASAQTVLNTEAFF.